The present T cell receptor beta chain was sequenced within a study of identical twins. Study-level points and caveats: These conclusions were based on statistical analysis (cross-sectional, not following the same donors). Out-of-frame beta chain sequences displayed weaker excess sharing between twins.

MiXCR was run by TCRdb on the 5' RACE reads, yielding one entry per CDR3 protein. The sample lists under 350,000 distinct CDR3 sequences; nearly 9.5% were seen once. Only healthy Caucasians were included as donors. Many counts were recorded for this clonotype. The antigen remains unidentified. The J segment lost 0 bases and the V segment lost 6 bases, leaving 5 bases of the junction unmatched. Germline values: CDR1 SEHNR, CDR2 FQNEAQ (reference sequence). CDR3 length: 16 amino acids. The same sample was also studied in work on yellow fever vaccine responses in identical twins.

The clonotype originates from a woman younger than 30 in good health. This sequence joins TRBV7-9 and TRBJ2-5, with TRBD2 matching over 12 bases. Sequencing was carried out using CD8+ T cells sorted from blood. The CDR3 loop is CASSPRTSGDQETQYF. CDR3 sequence (DNA): TGTGCCAGCAGTCCTAGGACTAGCGGGGACCAAGAGACCCAGTACTTC.